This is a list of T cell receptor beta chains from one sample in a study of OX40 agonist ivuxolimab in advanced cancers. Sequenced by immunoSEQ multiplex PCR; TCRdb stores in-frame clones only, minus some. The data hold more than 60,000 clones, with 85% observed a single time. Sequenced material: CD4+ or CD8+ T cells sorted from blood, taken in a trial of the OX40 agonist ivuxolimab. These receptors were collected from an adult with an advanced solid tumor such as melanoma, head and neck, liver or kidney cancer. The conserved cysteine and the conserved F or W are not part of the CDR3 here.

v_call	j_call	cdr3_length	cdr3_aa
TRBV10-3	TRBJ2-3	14	AISESLAGEGDTQY
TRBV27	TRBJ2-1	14	ASSFGTGAPYNEQF
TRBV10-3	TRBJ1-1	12	AISENTVNTEAF
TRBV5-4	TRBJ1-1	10	ASSLEGTEAF
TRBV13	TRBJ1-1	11	ASSLGQAPEAF
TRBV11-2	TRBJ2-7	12	ASSLVQGAREQY
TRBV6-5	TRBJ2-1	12	ASQLAGEMNEQF
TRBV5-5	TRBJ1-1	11	ASSFRLNTEAF
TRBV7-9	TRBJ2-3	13	ASSFSRSSTDTQY
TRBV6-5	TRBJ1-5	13	ASAPGQGAGQPQH
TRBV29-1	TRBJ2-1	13	SVERSGSSYNEQF
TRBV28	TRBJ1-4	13	ASSPTGITNEKLF
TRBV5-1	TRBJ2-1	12	ASSISGSREGKF
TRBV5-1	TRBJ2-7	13	ASSLDGGSTYEQY